This TCR beta chain was obtained from a study of blood T cells in healthy people across ages. Germline V gene lookup returns CDR1 MNHEY and CDR2 SVGAGI. This CDR3 spans 13 amino acids. Combining a sample-barcoded 5' primer with a J-beta primer mix, a second PCR ran for roughly 6 to 11 cycles. TCRdb reprocessed the 5' RACE reads with MiXCR, giving one entry per CDR3 protein. The profile shows some 1.6 million distinct CDR3 sequences, 34% of them singletons. The chain is built from TRBV6-5 and TRBJ2-4; 10 bases are a match to TRBD2. The J call may be wrong; the DNA end is better matched by TRBJ2-7. The sample was blood. This TCR came from a woman in her twenties or thirties in good health. DNA of the CDR3: TGTGCCAGCAGTGCCCAGCGGGAGGGCGAGCAGTACTTC. This sequence encodes CASSAQREGEQYF.